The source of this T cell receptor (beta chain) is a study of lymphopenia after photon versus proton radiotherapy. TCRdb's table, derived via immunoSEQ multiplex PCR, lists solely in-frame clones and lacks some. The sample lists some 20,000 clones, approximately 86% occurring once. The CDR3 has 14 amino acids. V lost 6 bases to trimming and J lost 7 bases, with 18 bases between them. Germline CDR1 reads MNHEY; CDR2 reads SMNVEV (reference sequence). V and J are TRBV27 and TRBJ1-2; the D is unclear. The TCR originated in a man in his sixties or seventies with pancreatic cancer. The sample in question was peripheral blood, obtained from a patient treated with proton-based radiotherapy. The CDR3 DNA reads TGTGCCAGCAGGCAGTGGGTAGCCGACGGTGGCTACACCTTC. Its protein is CASRQWVADGGYTF.